The rows below give T cell receptor beta chains drawn from one sample of a study of post-analysis software for immune sequencing data. TCRdb ran MiXCR on the PCR reads and lists one entry per CDR3 protein. The sample holds under 650,000 distinct CDR3 sequences, roughly 47% seen once. Sequencing was carried out using blood. The receptors come from a girl aged 10 to 17 with multiple sclerosis. Both conserved end residues are part of each CDR3.

v_gene	j_gene	CDR3aa
TRBV29-1	TRBJ2-1	CSVGGEGSSSYNEQFF
TRBV20-1	TRBJ2-7	CSALREDSYEQYF
TRBV10-3	TRBJ2-1	CAIRPTSSGGDEQFF
TRBV7-9	TRBJ2-3	CASSPLAGFTDTQYF
TRBV4-1	TRBJ2-7	CASSQVADYEQYF
TRBV5-1	TRBJ2-2	CASTPRERGLNTGELFF
TRBV5-1	TRBJ2-7	CASSRRGNHEQYF
TRBV6-5	TRBJ1-5	CASRTDRGKDQPQHF
TRBV5-5	TRBJ2-5	CASSPSRDLKYF
TRBV5-6	TRBJ1-2	CASSDPEAGPTF
TRBV12-3/TRBV12-4	TRBJ2-7	CASSAGSSSHEQYF
TRBV29-1	TRBJ1-1	CSVDAGTGGEAFF
TRBV6-1	TRBJ1-5	CASSEGHYFSNQPQHF
TRBV12-3/TRBV12-4	TRBJ2-7	CASSLARGKYEQYF
TRBV7-9	TRBJ1-1	CASSLQGEGAFF
TRBV28	TRBJ1-2	CASSSPPGQDTNYGYTF
TRBV28	TRBJ2-1	CASSVGTRSKFF
TRBV12-3/TRBV12-4	TRBJ2-7	CASSNSGNPSYEQYF
TRBV4-2	TRBJ2-1	CASRSGTSLYNEQFF
TRBV4-1	TRBJ2-5	CASSQELAGGSQETQYF
TRBV4-1	-	CASSQVSLAGSLREQYF
TRBV29-1	TRBJ1-2	CSATPAPGAIPYGYTF
TRBV7-9	TRBJ2-7	CASSLGGRSQYF
TRBV6-2/TRBV6-3	TRBJ2-1	CASSYLADNEQFF
TRBV29-1	TRBJ1-4	CSVEGGWGTNEKLFF
TRBV10-3	-	CAIRPATGGRYEQYF
TRBV5-1	TRBJ2-1	CASSFSQDYNEQFF
TRBV3-1	-	CASSQDGMALLNIQYF
TRBV7-8	TRBJ2-7	CASSLPGRGYEQYF
TRBV27	-	CASSLGTGSRTQYF
TRBV7-2	TRBJ2-4	CASSLGGDRGYF
TRBV4-1	TRBJ2-6	CASSQATAGANVLTF
TRBV29-1	TRBJ1-2	CSVEDLGTGSNYGYTF
TRBV15	TRBJ2-3	CATSGGTSGGADTQYF
TRBV10-1	TRBJ2-1	CASSESSASYNEQFF
TRBV24-1	TRBJ2-1	CATSDSGLAGGKQFF
TRBV6-2/TRBV6-3	TRBJ2-5	CASSLPTQPQETQYF
TRBV3-1	TRBJ2-5	CASKEGVGVQETQYF
TRBV3-1	TRBJ1-5	CASSQSCGDSNQPQHF
TRBV7-8	TRBJ2-7	CASSRRGTGGTYEQYF
TRBV6-2/TRBV6-3	TRBJ2-5	CASSPASPETQYF
TRBV6-6	TRBJ1-2	CASSYSIQDGNYGYTF
TRBV7-2	TRBJ1-2	CASSLGTVGSIGYTF
TRBV21-1	TRBJ2-6	CASSKGYRGRGCSGANVLTF
TRBV20-1	TRBJ1-2	CSARVWGNRAELEGYTF
TRBV5-1	TRBJ1-2	CASSPSTPSGYTF
TRBV12-3/TRBV12-4	TRBJ1-2	CASSLGPGVGAYGYTF
TRBV6-1	TRBJ1-1	CASNGAGTGGNTEAFF
TRBV12-3/TRBV12-4	TRBJ1-5	CASALAGLGGQPQHF
TRBV6-1	TRBJ2-7	CASTSRLFYEQYF